This T cell receptor (beta chain) stems from a study of CD8 T cells in Susac syndrome. An amount of RNA that ranged from roughly 0.45 to 1 ug was reverse transcribed with random hexamers. TCRdb called the immunoSEQ multiplex PCR reads again in MiXCR, with one record for every CDR3 protein. The table has 140,000 or so distinct CDR3 sequences, around 94% seen once. This CDR3 spans 15 amino acids. The V gene lost 4 bases and the J gene lost 2 bases, with 12 bases spanning the gap. The V gene's germline CDR1 is SNHLY and CDR2 FYNNEI. This clonotype was found once. Healthy donors, matched for age and sex, constituted the control group. TEMRA cells were enriched by FACS, while CD8+ and CD4+ T cells were obtained through a negative isolation that was performed magnetically.

Sequenced: CD4+ T cells from PBMCs. J is TRBJ2-4 and V is TRBV2; tentatively, D is TRBD1 (6 bases). The sequence derives from a human donor in good health. CDR3 nucleotides: TGTGCCAGCAGTGCCTGGACAGTATCCAAAAACATTCAGTACTTC. As protein: CASSAWTVSKNIQYF. Together with reference TRBV2 and TRBJ2-4, the CDR3 gives the full variable domain: EPEVTQTPSHQVTQMGQEVILRCVPISNHLYFYWYRQILGQKVEFLVSFYNNEISEKSEIFDDQFSVERPDGSNFTLKIRSTKLEDSAMYFCASSAWTVSKNIQYFGAGTRLSVL.